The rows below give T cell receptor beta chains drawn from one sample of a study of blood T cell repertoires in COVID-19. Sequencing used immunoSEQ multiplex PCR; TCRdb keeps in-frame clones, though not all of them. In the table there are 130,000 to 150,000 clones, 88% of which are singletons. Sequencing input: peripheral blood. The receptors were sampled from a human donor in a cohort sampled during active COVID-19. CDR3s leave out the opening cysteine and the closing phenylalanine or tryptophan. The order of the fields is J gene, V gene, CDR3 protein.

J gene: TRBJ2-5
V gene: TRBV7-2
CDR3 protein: ASSPDRGFQETQY

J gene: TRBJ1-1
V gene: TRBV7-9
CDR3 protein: ASSPTQGVGTEAF

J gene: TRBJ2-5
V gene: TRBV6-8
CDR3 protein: ASSSVVRNGETQY

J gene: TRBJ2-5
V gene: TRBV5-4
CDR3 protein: ASGRRQGETQY

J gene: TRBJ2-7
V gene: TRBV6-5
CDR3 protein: ASSYIGQGGEQY

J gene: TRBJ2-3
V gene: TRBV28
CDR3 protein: ASRSPERGLSTDTQY

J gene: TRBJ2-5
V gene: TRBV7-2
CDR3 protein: ASSPSAGGETQY

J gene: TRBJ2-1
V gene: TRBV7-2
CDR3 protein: ASSLELAGAYNEQF

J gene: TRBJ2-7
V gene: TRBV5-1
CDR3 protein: ASSATASSYEQY

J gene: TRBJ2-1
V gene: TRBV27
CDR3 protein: ASTRGGQGARNEQF

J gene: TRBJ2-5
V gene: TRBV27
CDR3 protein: ASRLVHQETQY

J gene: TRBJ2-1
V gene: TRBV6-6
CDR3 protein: ASSPISPNEQF

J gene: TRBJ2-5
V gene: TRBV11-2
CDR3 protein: ASSLRRGRETQY

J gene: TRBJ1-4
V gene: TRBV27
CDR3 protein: ASSRQGAANEKLF

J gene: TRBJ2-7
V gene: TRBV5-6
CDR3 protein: ASSLVRGVLSYEQY

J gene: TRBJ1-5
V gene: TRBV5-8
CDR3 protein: ASSRTFYSNQPQH

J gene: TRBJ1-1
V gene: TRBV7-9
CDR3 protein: ASSPARDIFEAF

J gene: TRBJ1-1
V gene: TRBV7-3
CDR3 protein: ASSSQTGGTEAF

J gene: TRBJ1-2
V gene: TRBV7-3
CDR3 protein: ASSAAAGRIYT

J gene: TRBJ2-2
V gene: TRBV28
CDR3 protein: ASRITGVNTGELF

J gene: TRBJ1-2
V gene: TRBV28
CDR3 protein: ASSLRQRGYT

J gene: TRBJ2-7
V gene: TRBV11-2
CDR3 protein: ASSLGAGARIYEQY

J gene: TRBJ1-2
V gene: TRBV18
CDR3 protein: ASSPLTEVYGYT

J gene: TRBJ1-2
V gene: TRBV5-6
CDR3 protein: ASSRTGGRSYT